A selection of T cell receptor beta chains follows, all from one sample in a study of metastatic and nonmetastatic thyroid tumors. TCRdb reprocessed the PCR reads using MiXCR. The top ten clones hold 5.5% to 7.5% of a sample with 30,000 to 35,000 clones, approximately 15% of them seen once. Sequenced: blood. These receptors all stem from a female donor with papillary thyroid cancer or a benign thyroid nodule (not recorded which). Some clones in this sample may be carry-over from other donors' samples. The CDR3 runs from the conserved cysteine through the conserved F or W. The D gene is left open where the match is weak. Not every row has a clone size; where given, it reads once, few, many or a size class.

v_call,j_call,d_call,clone_size,cdr3_nt,cdr3_aa
TRBV7-2,TRBJ2-7,TRBD2,many,TGTGCCAGCAGCCCCCGGACTAGCGGGAGGGCCAGCTCCTACGAGCAGTACTTC,CASSPRTSGRASSYEQYF
TRBV3-1,TRBJ2-5,TRBD2,many,TGTGCCAGCAGCCTCCGGACTAGCGGGAGAGAACGCGTTCAGTACTTC,CASSLRTSGRERVQYF
TRBV7-3,TRBJ2-3,NA,NA,TGTGCCAGCAGATCTACAGGGACGGATACGCAGTATTTT,CASRSTGTDTQYF
TRBV20-1,TRBJ2-1,NA,NA,TGCAGTGCTAGGATGATGTCAGGGGCCGGCTACAATGAGCAGTTCTTC,CSARMMSGAGYNEQFF
TRBV18,TRBJ2-3,NA,many,TGTGCCAGCTCTCGATCCCCGGCGTTCGTTGATACGCAGTATTTT,CASSRSPAFVDTQYF
TRBV28,TRBJ1-1,NA,many,TGTGCCAGCAGTCCGGGAGACAGTTACACTGAAGCTTTCTTT,CASSPGDSYTEAFF
TRBV11-2,TRBJ2-5,TRBD2,many,TGTGCCAGCAGCGCATTTAGGTGGGGCGGGACTAGCGCGGAGACCCAGTACTTC,CASSAFRWGGTSAETQYF
TRBV19,TRBJ2-3,TRBD1,many,TGTGCCAGTAGTATGTCAGGGGGACCAGATACGCAGTATTTT,CASSMSGGPDTQYF
TRBV6-5,TRBJ2-1,TRBD2,medium-sized,TGTGCCAGCAGATCCGGACTAGCGGGAGGGCCGCGGAACAATGAGCAGTTCTTC,CASRSGLAGGPRNNEQFF
TRBV18,TRBJ2-7,TRBD1,many,TGTGCCAGCTCACCGGGACAGGGCCTTTCCTACGAGCAGTACTTC,CASSPGQGLSYEQYF
TRBV7-9,TRBJ2-1,NA,many,TGTGCCAGCAGCTCCCCCCTTAACTACAATGAGCAGTTCTTC,CASSSPLNYNEQFF
TRBV10-1,TRBJ2-2,NA,many,TGCGCCAGCAGTGATAAGGTTTTGGGTGCCGGGGAGCTGTTTTTT,CASSDKVLGAGELFF
TRBV6-1,TRBJ1-5,TRBD1,many,TGTGCCAGCAGTAACGACAGGGTCCAGCCCCAGCATTTT,CASSNDRVQPQHF
TRBV6-1,TRBJ2-7,NA,many,TGTGCCAGCAGCGACGTAGGGGCAGGGCCTTACGAGCAGTACTTC,CASSDVGAGPYEQYF
TRBV19,TRBJ2-3,NA,medium-sized,TGTGCCAGTAGTATAGCGAGCGGCCTCACAGATACGCAGTATTTT,CASSIASGLTDTQYF
TRBV28,TRBJ2-5,TRBD2,many,TGTGCCAGCAGAAACCCGGCCGGACTAGCGGGAGGGGAGACCCAGTACTTC,CASRNPAGLAGGETQYF
TRBV12-3/TRBV12-4,TRBJ1-1,TRBD1,few,TGTGCCAGCAGACCCACAGGGACAGGGCGAATGAACACTGAAGCTTTCTTT,CASRPTGTGRMNTEAFF
TRBV5-5,TRBJ2-7,TRBD1,NA,TGTGCCAGCAGCCCATCTCCGGGACAGGATTTCTACGAGCAGTACTTC,CASSPSPGQDFYEQYF
TRBV18,TRBJ1-3,TRBD1,many,TGTGCCAGCTCACCACTTACTACCCGGCCCGGACAGGGGGCTGGAAACACCATATATTTT,CASSPLTTRPGQGAGNTIYF
TRBV6-1,TRBJ2-2,NA,NA,TGTGCCAGCAGTGAAGAGGTGGCGGGGTCGGTGGTGTTTTTT,CASSEEVAGSVVFF
TRBV10-2,TRBJ1-1,NA,NA,TGCGCCAGCATCAGCGAAGACGACACTGAAGCTTTCTTT,CASISEDDTEAFF
TRBV4-3,TRBJ2-3,NA,NA,TGCGCCAGCAGCCAAGACTATCAGGCTACGCAGTATTTT,CASSQDYQATQYF
TRBV5-1,TRBJ1-2,NA,many,TGCGCCAGCAGCTTGGGACCGGCGGGTGCCAACTATGGCTACACCTTC,CASSLGPAGANYGYTF
TRBV29-1,TRBJ2-7,NA,many,TGCAGCGTTGAAGAGAAAGGGCGCGAGCAGTACTTC,CSVEEKGREQYF
TRBV7-2,TRBJ1-2,TRBD1,many,TGTGCCAGCAGTCCAGACAGGGGCAACTATGGCTACACCTTC,CASSPDRGNYGYTF
TRBV27,TRBJ2-5,TRBD2,many,TGTGCCAGCAGTTTTGGGCGGGAGCAGACCCAGTACTTC,CASSFGREQTQYF
TRBV7-8,TRBJ2-4,NA,many,TGTGCCAGCAGCCCCCGAATGGGACACTCAAACATTCAGTACTTC,CASSPRMGHSNIQYF